This T cell receptor (beta chain) appears in the sequencing data of a study of T cells after yellow fever vaccination. Study-wide results and limits: It was a weaker secondary response, yet one that peaked faster, at day 5 versus 15.

Concerning this clonotype itself: What it recognizes is unknown.

V lost 4 bases, J lost 3 bases, and 6 bases stayed unmatched. The CDR3 sequence is 14 residues long. Germline CDR1 SGHRS, CDR2 YFSETQ. TCRdb reprocessed the 5' RACE reads via MiXCR and lists one record per CDR3 protein. The data contain some 560,000 distinct CDR3 sequences, less than 20% of them singletons. The input for sequencing was PBMCs, taken about 5 days after the first yellow fever vaccination. J is TRBJ2-7 and V is TRBV5-1, with 8 bases that match TRBD1. The receptor's source is a man aged 18 to 29 who received the YFV17D yellow fever vaccine. As DNA, the CDR3 is TGCGCCAGCAGCACCCCGGGACAGGACTACGAGCAGTACTTC. It codes for CASSTPGQDYEQYF.